The clone carrying this T cell receptor (beta chain) was counted many times. CDR3 size: 15 residues. Germline V gene sequence: CDR1 SQVTM, CDR2 ANQGSEA. V lost 1 base and J lost 8; bases outside the gene matches: 9. This specimen comes from a study of regulatory T cells in long-lasting Graves disease. Time point: newly diagnosed GD, antithyroid drugs for less than 3 months. Following extraction of RNA from PBMCs, that RNA was used to make the TCR library. Relying on iRepertoire HTBI primers and Arm-PCR of CDR3 regions, the team built TCR beta libraries. From the multiplex PCR reads, TCRdb called clonotypes with MiXCR, one entry per CDR3 protein. The sample records approximately 490,000 distinct CDR3 sequences, 15% to 20% being singletons. Separately, the same data were catalogued under a study of T cells in Graves' hyperthyroidism and ophthalmopathy.

The sequencing used peripheral blood mononuclear cells (PBMCs), collected at new diagnosis, from a patient treated with antithyroid drugs. This TCR came from a man aged 35-49 years with Graves disease. This sequence joins TRBV29-1 and TRBJ2-1; 9 positions match TRBD1. The CDR3 region has the DNA TGCAGCGTTGAAGTAGGGACAGGGATCAACGATGAGCAGTTCTTC. Translating it yields CSVEVGTGINDEQFF.